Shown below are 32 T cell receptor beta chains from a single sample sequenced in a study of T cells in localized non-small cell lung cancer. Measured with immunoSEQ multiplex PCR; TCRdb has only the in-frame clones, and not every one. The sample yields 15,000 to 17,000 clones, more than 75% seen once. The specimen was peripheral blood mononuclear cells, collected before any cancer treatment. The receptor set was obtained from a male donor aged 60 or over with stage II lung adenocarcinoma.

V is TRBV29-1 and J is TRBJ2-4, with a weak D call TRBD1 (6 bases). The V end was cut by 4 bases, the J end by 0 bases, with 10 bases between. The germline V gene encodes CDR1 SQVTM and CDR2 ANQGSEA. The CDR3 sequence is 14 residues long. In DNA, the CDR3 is TGCAGCGTTGCGGACAGCCTAGCCAAAAACATTCAGTACTTC. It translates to CSVADSLAKNIQYF.

The CDR3 nucleotides are TGTGCCAGCAGTACCGACCTGCCCAGGAGCTCCTACAATGAGCAGTTCTTC. As protein: CASSTDLPRSSYNEQFF. This chain joins TRBV27 and TRBJ2-1; D remains ambiguous. Germline V CDR1 and CDR2: MNHEY, SMNVEV (reference sequence). This CDR3 has 17 amino acids. V was clipped by 5 bases and J by 0 bases, with 17 bases between them.

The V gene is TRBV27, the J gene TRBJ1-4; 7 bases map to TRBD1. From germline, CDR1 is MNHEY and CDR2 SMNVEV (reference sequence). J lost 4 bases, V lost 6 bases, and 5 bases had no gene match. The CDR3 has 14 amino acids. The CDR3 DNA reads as TGTGCCAGCAGAAGACAGGGTGGTAATGAAAAACTGTTTTTT. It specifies CASRRQGGNEKLFF.

CDR3 amino acids: CASSKRGKGGTYEQYF. As DNA, the CDR3 is TGTGCCAGCAGCAAAAGGGGAAAGGGGGGAACCTACGAGCAGTACTTC. The chain is built from TRBV28 and TRBJ2-5; perhaps D is TRBD1 or TRBD2 (6 bases each). Near its end, the DNA agrees better with TRBJ2-7, so the J call may be wrong. CDR3 length: 16 amino acids. Per the germline V gene, CDR1 is MDHEN and CDR2 is SYDVKM.

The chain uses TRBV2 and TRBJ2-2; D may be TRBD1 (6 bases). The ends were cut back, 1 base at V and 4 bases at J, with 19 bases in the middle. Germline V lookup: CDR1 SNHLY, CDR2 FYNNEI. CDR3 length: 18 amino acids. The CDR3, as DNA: TGTGCCAGCAGTGAAGGAATTTCCGGGACACGGGTCACCGGGGAGCTGTTTTTT. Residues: CASSEGISGTRVTGELFF.

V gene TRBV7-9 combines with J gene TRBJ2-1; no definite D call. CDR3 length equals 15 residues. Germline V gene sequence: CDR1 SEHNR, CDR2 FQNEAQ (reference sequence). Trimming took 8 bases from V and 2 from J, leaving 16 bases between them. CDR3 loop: CASGTTSDTYNEQFF. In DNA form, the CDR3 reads TGTGCCAGCGGAACGACAAGTGACACCTACAATGAGCAGTTCTTC.

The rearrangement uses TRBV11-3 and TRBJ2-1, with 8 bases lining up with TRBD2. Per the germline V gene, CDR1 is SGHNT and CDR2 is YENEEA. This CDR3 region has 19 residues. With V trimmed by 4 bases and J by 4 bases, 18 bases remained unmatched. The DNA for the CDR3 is TGTGCCAGCAGCTCCCCATGGGAGCGGGAGTCGGTAAGGTACAATGAGCAGTTCTTC. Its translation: CASSSPWERESVRYNEQFF.

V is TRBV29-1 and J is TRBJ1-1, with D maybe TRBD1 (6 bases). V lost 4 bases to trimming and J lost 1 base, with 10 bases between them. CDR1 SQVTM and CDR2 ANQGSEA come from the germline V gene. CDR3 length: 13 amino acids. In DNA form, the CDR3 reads TGCAGCGTTGTAGTGGGGGCGAACACTGAAGCTTTCTTT. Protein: CSVVVGANTEAFF.

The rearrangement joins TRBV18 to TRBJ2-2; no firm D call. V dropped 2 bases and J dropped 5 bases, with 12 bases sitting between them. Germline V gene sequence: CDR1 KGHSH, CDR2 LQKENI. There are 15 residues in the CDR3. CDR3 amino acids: CASSPIRSETGELFF. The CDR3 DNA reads TGTGCCAGCTCACCAATACGATCAGAAACCGGGGAGCTGTTTTTT.

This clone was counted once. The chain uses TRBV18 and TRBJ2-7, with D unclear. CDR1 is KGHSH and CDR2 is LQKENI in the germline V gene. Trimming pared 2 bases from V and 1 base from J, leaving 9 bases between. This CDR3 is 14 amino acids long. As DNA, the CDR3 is TGTGCCAGCTCACCAAGCGACATGTCCTACGAGCAGTACTTC. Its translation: CASSPSDMSYEQYF.

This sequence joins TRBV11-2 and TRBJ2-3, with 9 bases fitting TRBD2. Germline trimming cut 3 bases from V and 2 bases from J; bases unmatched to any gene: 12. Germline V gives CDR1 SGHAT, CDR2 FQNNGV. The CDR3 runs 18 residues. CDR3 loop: CASSFAGGTSRFTDTQYF. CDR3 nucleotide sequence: TGTGCCAGCAGCTTTGCCGGGGGGACTAGCAGATTCACAGATACGCAGTATTTT.

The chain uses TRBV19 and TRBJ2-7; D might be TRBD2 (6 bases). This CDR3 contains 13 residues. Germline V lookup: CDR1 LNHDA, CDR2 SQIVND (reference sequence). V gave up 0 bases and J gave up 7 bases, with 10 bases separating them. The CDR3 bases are TGTGCCAGTAGTATAGATTGGACTACTGAGCAGTACTTC. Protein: CASSIDWTTEQYF. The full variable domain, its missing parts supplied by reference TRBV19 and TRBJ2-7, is DGGITQSPKYLFRKEGQNVTLSCEQNLNHDAMYWYRQDPGQGLRLIYYSQIVNDFQKGDIAEGYSVSREKKESFPLTVTSAQKNPTAFYLCASSIDWTTEQYFGPGTRLTVT.

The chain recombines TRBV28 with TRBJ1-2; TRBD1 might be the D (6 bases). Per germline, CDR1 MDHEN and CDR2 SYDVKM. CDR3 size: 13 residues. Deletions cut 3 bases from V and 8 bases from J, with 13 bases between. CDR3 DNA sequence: TGTGCCAGCAGTTTGACGCTAGACAGGGGCTACACCTTC. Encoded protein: CASSLTLDRGYTF.

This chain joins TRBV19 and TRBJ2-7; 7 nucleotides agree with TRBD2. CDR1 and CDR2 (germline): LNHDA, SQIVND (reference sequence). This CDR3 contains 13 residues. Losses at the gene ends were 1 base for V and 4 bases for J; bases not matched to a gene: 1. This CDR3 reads CASSIGEGYEQYF. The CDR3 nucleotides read TGTGCCAGTAGTATAGGGGAGGGTTACGAGCAGTACTTC.

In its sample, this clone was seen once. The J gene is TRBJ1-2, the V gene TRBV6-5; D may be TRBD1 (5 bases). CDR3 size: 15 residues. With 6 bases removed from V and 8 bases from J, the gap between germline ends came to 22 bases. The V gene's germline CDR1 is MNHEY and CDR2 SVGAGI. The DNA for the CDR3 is TGTGCCAGCAGACACCCCAGAAAAGGGGAGGACGGCTACACCTTC. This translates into CASRHPRKGEDGYTF.

The CDR3 DNA follows: TGCGCCAGCATCCCTGGGGCAGGGGTAAGAGAGACCCAGTACTTC. It codes for CASIPGAGVRETQYF. The gene calls are TRBV5-1 and TRBJ2-5; TRBD1 is a possible D gene (6 bases). This CDR3 region has 15 residues. The germline V gene encodes CDR1 SGHRS and CDR2 YFSETQ. V was clipped by 6 bases and J by 4 bases, with 19 bases between them. The complete variable domain, with remaining parts taken from reference TRBV5-1 and TRBJ2-5, reads KAGVTQTPRYLIKTRGQQVTLSCSPISGHRSVSWYQQTPGQGLQFLFEYFSETQRNKGNFPGRFSGRQFSNSRSEMNVSTLELGDSALYLCASIPGAGVRETQYFGPGTRLLVL.

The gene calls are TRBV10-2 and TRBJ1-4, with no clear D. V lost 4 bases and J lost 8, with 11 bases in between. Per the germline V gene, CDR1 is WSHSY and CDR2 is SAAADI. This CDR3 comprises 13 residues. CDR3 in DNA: TGCGCCAGCAGTGTCCGGATAACAGAAAAACTGTTTTTT. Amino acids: CASSVRITEKLFF.

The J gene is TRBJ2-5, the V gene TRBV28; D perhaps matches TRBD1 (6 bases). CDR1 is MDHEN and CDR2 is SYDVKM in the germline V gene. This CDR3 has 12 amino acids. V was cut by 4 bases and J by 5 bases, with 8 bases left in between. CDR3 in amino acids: CASSSDRETQYF. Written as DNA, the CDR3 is TGTGCCAGCAGTTCCGACAGGGAGACCCAGTACTTC.

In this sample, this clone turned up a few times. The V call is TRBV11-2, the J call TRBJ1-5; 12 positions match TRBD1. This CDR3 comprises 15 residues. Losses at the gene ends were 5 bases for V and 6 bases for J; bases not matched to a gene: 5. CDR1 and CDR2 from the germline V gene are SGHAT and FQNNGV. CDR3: CASSRGTGGGQPQHF. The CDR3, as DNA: TGTGCCAGCAGCCGCGGGACAGGGGGCGGTCAGCCCCAGCATTTT.

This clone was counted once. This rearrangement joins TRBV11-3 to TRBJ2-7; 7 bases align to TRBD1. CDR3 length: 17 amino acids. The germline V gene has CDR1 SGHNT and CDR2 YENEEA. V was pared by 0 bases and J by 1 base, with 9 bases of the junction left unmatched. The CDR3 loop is CASSLDSSRQGSYEQYF. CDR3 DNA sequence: TGTGCCAGCAGCTTAGATAGTTCGAGACAGGGTTCCTACGAGCAGTACTTC.

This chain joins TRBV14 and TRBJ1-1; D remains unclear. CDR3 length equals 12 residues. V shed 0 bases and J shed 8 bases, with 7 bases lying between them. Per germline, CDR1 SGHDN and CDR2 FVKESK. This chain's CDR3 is CASSQERGEAFF. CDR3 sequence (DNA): TGTGCCAGCAGCCAAGAAAGAGGCGAAGCTTTCTTT.

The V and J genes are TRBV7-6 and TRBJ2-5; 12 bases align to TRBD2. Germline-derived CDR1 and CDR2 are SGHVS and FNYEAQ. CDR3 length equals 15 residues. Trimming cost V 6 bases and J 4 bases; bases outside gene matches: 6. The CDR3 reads CASSSTSGSLETQYF. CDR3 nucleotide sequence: TGTGCCAGCAGTTCGACTAGCGGGAGTTTAGAGACCCAGTACTTC. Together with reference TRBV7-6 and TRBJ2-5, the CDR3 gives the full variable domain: GAGVSQSPRYKVTKRGQDVALRCDPISGHVSLYWYRQALGQGPEFLTYFNYEAQQDKSGLPNDRFSAERPEGSISTLTIQRTEQRDSAMYRCASSSTSGSLETQYFGPGTRLLVL.

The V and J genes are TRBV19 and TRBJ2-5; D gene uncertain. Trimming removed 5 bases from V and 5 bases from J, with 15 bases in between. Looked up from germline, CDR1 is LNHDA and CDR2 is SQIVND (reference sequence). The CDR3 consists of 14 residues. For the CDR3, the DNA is TGTGCCAGTAGTGTAGGGCTATTTCGGGAGACCCAGTACTTC. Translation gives CASSVGLFRETQYF. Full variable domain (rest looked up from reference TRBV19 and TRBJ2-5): DGGITQSPKYLFRKEGQNVTLSCEQNLNHDAMYWYRQDPGQGLRLIYYSQIVNDFQKGDIAEGYSVSREKKESFPLTVTSAQKNPTAFYLCASSVGLFRETQYFGPGTRLLVL.

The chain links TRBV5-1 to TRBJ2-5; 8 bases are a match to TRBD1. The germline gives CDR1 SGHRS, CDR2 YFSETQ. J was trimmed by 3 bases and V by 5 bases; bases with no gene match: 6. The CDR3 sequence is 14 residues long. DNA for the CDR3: TGCGCCAGCAGTCAACTGACAGGGGAAGAGACCCAGTACTTC. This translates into CASSQLTGEETQYF. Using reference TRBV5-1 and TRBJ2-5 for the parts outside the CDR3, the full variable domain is KAGVTQTPRYLIKTRGQQVTLSCSPISGHRSVSWYQQTPGQGLQFLFEYFSETQRNKGNFPGRFSGRQFSNSRSEMNVSTLELGDSALYLCASSQLTGEETQYFGPGTRLLVL.

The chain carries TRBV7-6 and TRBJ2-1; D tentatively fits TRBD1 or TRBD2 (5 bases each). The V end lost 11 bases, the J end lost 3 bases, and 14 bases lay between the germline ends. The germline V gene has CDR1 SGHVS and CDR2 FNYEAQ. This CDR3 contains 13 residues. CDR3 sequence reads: CASAGTIYNEQFF. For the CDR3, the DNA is TGTGCCTCCGCCGGGACCATCTACAATGAGCAGTTCTTC.

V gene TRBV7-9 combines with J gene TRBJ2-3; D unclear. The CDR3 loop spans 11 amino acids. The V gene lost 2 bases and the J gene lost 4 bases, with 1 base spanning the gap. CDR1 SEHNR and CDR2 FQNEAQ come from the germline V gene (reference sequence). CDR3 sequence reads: CASSLSDTQYF. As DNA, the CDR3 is TGTGCCAGCAGCTTATCAGATACGCAGTATTTT.

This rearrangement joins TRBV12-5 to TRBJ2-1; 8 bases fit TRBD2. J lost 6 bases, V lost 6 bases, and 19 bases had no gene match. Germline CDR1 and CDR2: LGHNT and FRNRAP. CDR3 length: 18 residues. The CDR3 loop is CASGRFEGAAGGGNEQFF. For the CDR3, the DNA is TGTGCTAGTGGCCGTTTCGAAGGGGCTGCGGGAGGAGGCAATGAGCAGTTCTTC.

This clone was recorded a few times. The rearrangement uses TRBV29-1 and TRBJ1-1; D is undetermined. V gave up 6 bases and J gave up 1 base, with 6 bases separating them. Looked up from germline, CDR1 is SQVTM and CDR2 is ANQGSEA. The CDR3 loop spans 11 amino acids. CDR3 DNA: TGCAGCGTGGAGAGGAACACTGAAGCTTTCTTT. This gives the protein CSVERNTEAFF.

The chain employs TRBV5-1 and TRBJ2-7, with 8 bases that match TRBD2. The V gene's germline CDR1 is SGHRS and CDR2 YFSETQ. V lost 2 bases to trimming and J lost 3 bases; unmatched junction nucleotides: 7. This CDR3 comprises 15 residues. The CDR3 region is CASSLTSGSYYEQYF. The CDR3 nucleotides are TGCGCCAGCAGCTTAACCAGCGGGAGCTACTACGAGCAGTACTTC.

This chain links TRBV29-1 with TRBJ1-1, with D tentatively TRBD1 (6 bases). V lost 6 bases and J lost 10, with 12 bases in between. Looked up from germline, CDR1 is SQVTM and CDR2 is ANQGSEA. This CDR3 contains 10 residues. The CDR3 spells CSVGAPGAFF. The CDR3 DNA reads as TGCAGCGTGGGGGCGCCGGGAGCTTTCTTT.

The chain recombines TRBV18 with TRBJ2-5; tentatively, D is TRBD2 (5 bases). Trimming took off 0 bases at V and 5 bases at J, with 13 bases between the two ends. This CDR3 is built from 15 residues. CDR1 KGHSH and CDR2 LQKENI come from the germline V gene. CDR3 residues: CASSPPNWGEETQYF. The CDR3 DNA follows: TGTGCCAGCTCACCACCGAATTGGGGAGAGGAGACCCAGTACTTC.

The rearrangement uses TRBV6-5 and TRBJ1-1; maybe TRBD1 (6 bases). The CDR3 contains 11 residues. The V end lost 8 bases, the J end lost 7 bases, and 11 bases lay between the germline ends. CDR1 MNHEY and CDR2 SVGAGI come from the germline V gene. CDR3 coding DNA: TGTGCCAGCTCAGGGGCATATGAAGCTTTCTTT. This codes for CASSGAYEAFF.